Listed below are T cell receptor beta chains from one sample, sequenced in a study of cytomegalovirus exposure and HLA in healthy donors. The repertoire was sequenced with immunoSEQ multiplex PCR; TCRdb's copy has only in-frame clones and lacks some. Among more than 140,000 clones listed, roughly 87% were seen once. The sequenced material came from PBMCs. These receptors were taken from a man aged 30 to 45 in good health and CMV-seropositive. CDR3s include the opening cysteine and the closing phenylalanine or tryptophan. The order of the fields is J gene, clone size, D gene, V gene, CDR3 protein, CDR3 DNA. A D gene is named only where the DNA matches it firmly. Some rows mark clone size as missing; the rest say once, few, many or name a class of expanded clone.

TRBJ2-3 | . | TRBD1 | TRBV9 | CATSGTALTDTQYF | TGTGCCACCTCCGGGACAGCGTTGACAGATACGCAGTATTTT
TRBJ2-2 | . | . | TRBV7-9 | CASSLVPEDTGELFF | TGTGCCAGCAGCTTAGTGCCAGAAGACACCGGGGAGCTGTTTTTT
TRBJ2-1 | . | . | TRBV18 | CASSPRSGSGNNEQFF | TGTGCCAGCTCACCCCGGTCGGGGAGCGGCAACAATGAGCAGTTCTTC
TRBJ1-5 | . | . | TRBV9 | CASSVGVNQPQHF | TGTGCCAGCAGCGTAGGCGTGAATCAGCCCCAGCATTTT
TRBJ2-7 | few | . | TRBV5-6 | CASSLVRISYEQYF | TGTGCCAGCAGCTTGGTGAGGATTTCCTACGAGCAGTACTTC
TRBJ1-4 | . | . | TRBV4-1 | CAIGSQDEKLFF | TGCGCCATCGGGAGTCAGGACGAAAAACTGTTTTTT
TRBJ2-6 | . | TRBD2 | TRBV6-6 | CASRGGDPGANVLTF | TGTGCCAGCAGGGGGGGGGATCCCGGGGCCAACGTCCTGACTTTC
TRBJ2-7 | . | TRBD1 | TRBV7-6 | CASSLYSGGYEQYF | TGTGCCAGCAGCTTATATTCAGGGGGCTACGAGCAGTACTTC
TRBJ2-7 | . | . | TRBV2 | CASRDTLWSYEQYF | TGTGCCAGCCGGGACACTCTTTGGTCCTACGAGCAGTACTTC
TRBJ2-5 | . | . | TRBV11-3 | CASSLDPDLTQYF | TGTGCCAGCAGCTTAGATCCCGACTTGACCCAGTACTTC
TRBJ1-2 | once | TRBD1 | TRBV11-2 | CASTKTGGFFYGYTF | TGTGCCAGCACTAAAACAGGGGGCTTCTTCTATGGCTACACCTTC
TRBJ2-3 | . | TRBD2 | TRBV25-1 | CASSERRGAYTDTQYF | TGTGCCAGCAGTGAGAGGCGGGGGGCTTACACAGATACGCAGTATTTT
TRBJ2-7 | . | . | TRBV28 | CASSSLDSLYEQYF | TGTGCCAGCAGCAGCCTTGACAGCCTCTACGAGCAGTACTTC
TRBJ1-4 | few | TRBD1 | TRBV7-6 | CASSQGQRDEKLFF | TGTGCCAGCAGCCAGGGACAGAGGGATGAAAAACTGTTTTTT
TRBJ1-1 | . | TRBD1 | TRBV6-5 | CASQVGDSSSKAFF | TGTGCCAGCCAGGTTGGGGACAGCAGTTCTAAAGCTTTCTTT
TRBJ1-5 | . | TRBD1 | TRBV29-1 | CSVGDSFDQPQHF | TGCAGCGTTGGGGACAGCTTCGACCAGCCCCAGCATTTT
TRBJ2-7 | . | . | TRBV5-1 | CASSLAGPPYEQYF | TGCGCCAGCAGCTTGGCCGGTCCACCTTACGAGCAGTACTTC
TRBJ1-2 | . | TRBD1 | TRBV19 | CASSSAGTGRFYGYTF | TGTGCCAGTAGTAGCGCCGGGACAGGGCGATTCTATGGCTACACCTTC
TRBJ1-5 | . | . | TRBV4-2 | CASSPTGGNQPQHF | TGTGCCAGCAGCCCCACGGGTGGCAATCAGCCCCAGCATTTT
TRBJ2-2 | . | TRBD1 | TRBV28 | CASTLGTGYTGELFF | TGTGCCAGCACCTTGGGGACAGGGTACACCGGGGAGCTGTTTTTT
TRBJ1-2 | once | . | TRBV4-1 | CASSHTGWNGYTF | TGCGCCAGCAGCCATACAGGGTGGAATGGCTACACCTTC
TRBJ2-7 | . | . | TRBV14 | CASSQDTINYEQYF | TGTGCCAGCAGCCAAGATACTATCAACTACGAGCAGTACTTC
TRBJ2-7 | . | TRBD1 | TRBV10-2 | CASSESGTARLGQYF | TGCGCCAGCAGTGAGTCCGGGACAGCCCGATTAGGGCAGTACTTC
TRBJ1-2 | . | TRBD1 | TRBV2 | CASRGQDLYGYTF | TGTGCCAGCAGAGGACAGGATCTCTATGGCTACACCTTC
TRBJ1-4 | . | TRBD1 | TRBV5-1 | CASSPRTGGNEKLFF | TGCGCCAGCAGCCCGAGGACAGGGGGGAATGAAAAACTGTTTTTT
TRBJ1-4 | . | . | TRBV29-1 | CSVKEVGSNEKLFF | TGCAGCGTTAAGGAGGTCGGGTCCAATGAAAAACTGTTTTTT
TRBJ2-1 | . | TRBD1 | TRBV12-5 | CASGLFPTGVVYNEQFF | TGTGCTAGTGGTTTGTTTCCGACAGGGGTGGTCTACAATGAGCAGTTCTTC
TRBJ2-2 | . | . | TRBV11-2 | CASSSAGNTGELFF | TGTGCCAGCAGCTCTGCAGGGAACACCGGGGAGCTGTTTTTT
TRBJ2-1 | . | TRBD1 | TRBV5-5 | CASSRQGANEQFF | TGTGCCAGCAGCCGACAGGGCGCCAATGAGCAGTTCTTC
TRBJ2-7 | . | . | TRBV5-8 | CASSLGVGDCF | TGTGCCAGCAGCTTGGGAGTAGGGGACTGCTTC
TRBJ2-1 | . | . | TRBV27 | CASSLTPKWSSYNEQFF | TGTGCCAGCAGTTTAACTCCGAAGTGGAGCTCCTACAATGAGCAGTTCTTC
TRBJ2-7 | . | TRBD1 | TRBV5-6 | CASRRRDSLLEQYF | TGTGCCAGCAGACGCCGGGACAGCCTCCTCGAGCAGTACTTC
TRBJ2-5 | once | TRBD2 | TRBV7-7 | CASSPGTSGSPPTQETQYF | TGTGCCAGCAGCCCCGGGACTAGCGGGTCCCCGCCGACCCAAGAGACCCAGTACTTC
TRBJ2-7 | . | . | TRBV11-2 | CASSTPRGSPYEQYF | TGTGCCAGCAGCACTCCCCGCGGATCCCCCTACGAGCAGTACTTC
TRBJ2-4 | . | TRBD1 | TRBV2 | CASSDRGLIKNIQYF | TGTGCCAGCAGTGACAGGGGGCTAATCAAAAACATTCAGTACTTC
TRBJ1-4 | . | TRBD1 | TRBV7-2 | CASSSQGQGNEKLFF | TGTGCCAGCAGCTCGCAGGGACAGGGGAATGAAAAACTGTTTTTT
TRBJ2-7 | once | . | TRBV7-9 | CASSPLSEQYF | TGTGCCAGCAGCCCGTTGAGCGAGCAGTACTTC
TRBJ2-3 | once | TRBD1 | TRBV19 | CASTDRAYTDTQYF | TGTGCCAGTACTGACAGGGCATACACAGATACGCAGTATTTT
TRBJ2-3 | . | . | TRBV5-4 | CASTGGNTDTQYF | TGTGCCAGCACGGGCGGGAACACAGATACGCAGTATTTT
TRBJ2-1 | . | TRBD2 | TRBV27 | CASSSGLGRLF | TGTGCCAGCAGTTCGGGACTAGGCAGGCTCTTC
TRBJ1-5 | . | . | TRBV19 | CASSPSGGGLSNQPQHF | TGTGCCAGTAGCCCCTCCGGGGGAGGCCTAAGCAATCAGCCCCAGCATTTT
TRBJ2-3 | once | TRBD2 | TRBV5-1 | CASSPGLAGPDTQYF | TGCGCCAGCAGCCCGGGACTAGCAGGGCCAGATACGCAGTATTTT
TRBJ2-2 | once | . | TRBV5-5 | CASSLYSHTGELFF | TGTGCCAGCAGCTTGTACAGCCACACCGGGGAGCTGTTTTTT
TRBJ2-3 | once | TRBD1 | TRBV7-2 | CASSLASDRGIAQYF | TGTGCCAGCAGCTTAGCTAGTGACAGGGGGATAGCGCAGTATTTT
TRBJ2-7 | . | . | TRBV4-1 | CASSQDWLGPLYEQYF | TGCGCCAGCAGCCAAGATTGGCTAGGTCCCCTTTACGAGCAGTACTTC
TRBJ1-4 | . | . | TRBV6-5 | CASRGVGTNEKLFF | TGTGCCAGCCGGGGTGTGGGTACTAATGAAAAACTGTTTTTT
TRBJ1-1 | . | . | TRBV10-1 | CASSEGLGWDTEAFF | TGCGCCAGCAGTGAGGGTTTGGGCTGGGACACTGAAGCTTTCTTT
TRBJ1-1 | . | . | TRBV2 | CASTVGQTVARAFF | TGTGCCAGCACCGTCGGGCAGACGGTAGCGAGGGCTTTCTTT
TRBJ1-4 | . | TRBD1 | TRBV6-1 | CASSEGQGWANEKLFF | TGTGCCAGCAGTGAGGGACAGGGGTGGGCTAATGAAAAACTGTTTTTT
TRBJ2-1 | . | TRBD2 | TRBV11-2 | CASSTFRGGLEEQFF | TGTGCCAGCAGCACCTTTCGGGGGGGCCTTGAGGAGCAGTTCTTC